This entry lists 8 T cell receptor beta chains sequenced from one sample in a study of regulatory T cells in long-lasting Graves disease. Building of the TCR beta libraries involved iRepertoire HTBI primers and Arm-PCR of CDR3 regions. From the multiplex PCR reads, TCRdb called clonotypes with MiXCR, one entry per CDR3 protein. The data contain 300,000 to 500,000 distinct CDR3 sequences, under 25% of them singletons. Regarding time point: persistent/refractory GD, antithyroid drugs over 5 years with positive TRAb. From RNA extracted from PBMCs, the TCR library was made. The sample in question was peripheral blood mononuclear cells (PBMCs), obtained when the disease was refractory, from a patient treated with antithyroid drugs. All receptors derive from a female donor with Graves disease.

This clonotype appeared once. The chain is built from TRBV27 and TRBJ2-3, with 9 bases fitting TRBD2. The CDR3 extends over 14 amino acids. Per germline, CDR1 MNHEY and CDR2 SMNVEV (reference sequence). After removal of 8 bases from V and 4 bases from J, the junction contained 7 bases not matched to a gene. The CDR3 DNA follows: TGTGCCAGCTCCGCGGGAGGGCCCTCAGATACGCAGTATTTT. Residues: CASSAGGPSDTQYF.

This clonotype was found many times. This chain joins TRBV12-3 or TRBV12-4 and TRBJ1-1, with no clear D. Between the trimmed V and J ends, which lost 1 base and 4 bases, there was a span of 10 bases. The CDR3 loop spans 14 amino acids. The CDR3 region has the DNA TGTGCCAGCAGTTTAGATGGAAGAACCACTGAAGCTTTCTTT. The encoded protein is CASSLDGRTTEAFF.

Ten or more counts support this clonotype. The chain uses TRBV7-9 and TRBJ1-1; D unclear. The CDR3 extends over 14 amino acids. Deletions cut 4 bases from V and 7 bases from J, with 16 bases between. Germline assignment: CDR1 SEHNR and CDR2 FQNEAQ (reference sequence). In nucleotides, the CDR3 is TGTGCCAGCAGCTCCCTTAGTACCGGAATTGAAGCTTTCTTT. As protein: CASSSLSTGIEAFF. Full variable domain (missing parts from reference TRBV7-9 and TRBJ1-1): DTGVSQNPRHKITKRGQNVTFRCDPISEHNRLYWYRQTLGQGPEFLTYFQNEAQLEKSRLLSDRFSAERPKGSFSTLEIQRTEQGDSAMYLCASSSLSTGIEAFFGQGTRLTVV.

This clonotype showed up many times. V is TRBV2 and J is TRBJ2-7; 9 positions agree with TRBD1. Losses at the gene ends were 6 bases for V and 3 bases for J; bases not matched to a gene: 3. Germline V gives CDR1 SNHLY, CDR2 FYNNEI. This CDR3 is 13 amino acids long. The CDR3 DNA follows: TGTGCCAGCAGGCGGACAGGGGTCTACGAGCAGTACTTC. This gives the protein CASRRTGVYEQYF. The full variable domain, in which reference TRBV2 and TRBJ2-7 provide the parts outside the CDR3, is EPEVTQTPSHQVTQMGQEVILRCVPISNHLYFYWYRQILGQKVEFLVSFYNNEISEKSEIFDDQFSVERPDGSNFTLKIRSTKLEDSAMYFCASRRTGVYEQYFGPGTRLTVT.

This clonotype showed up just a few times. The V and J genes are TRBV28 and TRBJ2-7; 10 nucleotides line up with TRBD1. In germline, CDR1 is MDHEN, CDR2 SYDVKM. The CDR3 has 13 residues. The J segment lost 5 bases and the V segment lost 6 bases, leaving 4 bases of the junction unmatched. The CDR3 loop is CASRGTGADEQYF. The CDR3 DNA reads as TGTGCCAGCAGAGGGACAGGGGCGGACGAGCAGTACTTC.

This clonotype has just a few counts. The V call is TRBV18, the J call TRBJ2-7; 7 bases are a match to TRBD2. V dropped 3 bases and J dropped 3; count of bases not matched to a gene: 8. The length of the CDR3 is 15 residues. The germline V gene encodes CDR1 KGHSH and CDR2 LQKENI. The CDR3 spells CASSPAASGYYEQYF. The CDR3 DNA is TGTGCCAGCTCACCGGCGGCTAGCGGTTACTACGAGCAGTACTTC.

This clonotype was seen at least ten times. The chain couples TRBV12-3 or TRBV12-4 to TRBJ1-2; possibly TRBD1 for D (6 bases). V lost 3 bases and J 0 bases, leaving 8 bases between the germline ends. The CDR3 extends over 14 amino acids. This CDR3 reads CASSFTGPNYGYTF. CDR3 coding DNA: TGTGCCAGCAGTTTTACAGGGCCTAACTATGGCTACACCTTC.

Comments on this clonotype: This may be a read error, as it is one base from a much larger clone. The CDR3 reads CASGLSGAAKNTEAFF. The CDR3 DNA reads as TGTGCCAGCGGTTTATCAGGCGCAGCCAAAAACACTGAAGCTTTCTTT. The J gene is TRBJ1-1, the V gene TRBV6-5; D call uncertain. Germline V CDR1 and CDR2: MNHEY, SVGAGI. This CDR3 comprises 16 residues. The V end lost 8 bases, the J end lost 2 bases, and 21 bases lay between the germline ends.